A selection of T cell receptor beta chains follows, all from one sample in a study of blood T cell repertoires in COVID-19. Sequenced by immunoSEQ multiplex PCR; TCRdb stores in-frame clones only, minus some. The sample yields about 100,000 clones, around 92% seen once. What was sequenced was peripheral blood. The receptors derive from a man between 50 and 59 years old with active COVID-19. The CDR3 runs from the conserved cysteine through the conserved F or W. A D gene is named only where the DNA matches it firmly. Rows may omit the clone size; those that give it use once, few, many or a size class.

d_call	clone_size	v_call	j_call	cdr3_aa	cdr3_nt
TRBD2	.	TRBV10-3	TRBJ2-3	CAISEGREWSDTQYF	TGTGCCATCAGTGAGGGGCGGGAGTGGTCAGATACGCAGTATTTT
.	.	TRBV7-8	TRBJ2-2	CASSLARGGSLSGELFF	TGTGCCAGCAGCTTAGCGCGTGGGGGGAGTCTTTCCGGGGAGCTGTTTTTT
TRBD2	.	TRBV6-5	TRBJ2-5	CASTYREAQYF	TGTGCCAGCACCTACCGGGAGGCCCAGTACTTC
TRBD2	.	TRBV12-5	TRBJ2-1	CASGWTSGRASSYNEQFF	TGTGCTAGTGGTTGGACTAGCGGGAGGGCAAGCTCCTACAATGAGCAGTTCTTC
.	.	TRBV6-5	TRBJ2-7	CASRMAGPYEQYF	TGTGCCTCCCGAATGGCGGGCCCCTACGAGCAGTACTTC
TRBD2	.	TRBV5-6	TRBJ2-7	CASSLGSSGSAGEQYF	TGTGCCAGCAGCTTGGGATCTAGCGGGAGTGCGGGAGAGCAGTACTTC
TRBD1	.	TRBV5-6	TRBJ1-6	CASRTGSGSPLHF	TGTGCCAGCAGGACAGGGTCTGGTTCACCCCTCCACTTT
TRBD1	once	TRBV11-3	TRBJ1-1	CASSSSTGGMNTEAFF	TGTGCCAGCAGCTCTTCGACAGGGGGCATGAACACTGAAGCTTTCTTT
.	.	TRBV19	TRBJ1-5	CASSGANNQPQHF	TGTGCCAGTAGTGGGGCAAACAATCAGCCCCAGCATTTT
TRBD2	.	TRBV28	TRBJ2-1	CASAGGRAYNEQFF	TGTGCCAGCGCTGGCGGGAGGGCCTACAATGAGCAGTTCTTC
.	.	TRBV21-1	TRBJ2-3	CASSKGLAGVSPTDTQYF	TGTGCCAGCAGCAAAGGACTAGCGGGAGTTTCCCCCACAGATACGCAGTATTTT
TRBD2	.	TRBV3-1/TRBV3-2	TRBJ2-1	CASSQLASGGNEQFF	TGTGCCAGCAGCCAACTGGCTAGCGGGGGCAATGAGCAGTTCTTC
TRBD1	.	TRBV5-6	TRBJ2-7	CASSRNGKGQAFTYEQYF	TGTGCCAGCAGCCGAAATGGGAAGGGACAGGCTTTCACCTACGAGCAGTACTTC
TRBD2	.	TRBV7-3	TRBJ2-3	CASSPGLAGPIDTQYF	TGTGCCAGCAGCCCCGGACTAGCGGGACCGATAGATACGCAGTATTTT
TRBD2	.	TRBV28	TRBJ2-3	CASSPQLAGITDTQYF	TGTGCCAGCAGTCCCCAACTAGCGGGAATCACAGATACGCAGTATTTT
TRBD1	.	TRBV6-5	TRBJ1-2	CASRPRDRNYGYTF	TGTGCCAGCAGGCCCAGGGACAGGAACTATGGCTACACCTTC
TRBD1	.	TRBV9	TRBJ1-1	CASSPTGKGMNTEAFF	TGTGCCAGCAGCCCGACAGGGAAAGGGATGAACACTGAAGCTTTCTTT
.	.	TRBV28	TRBJ2-7	CASSLYRDYEQYF	TGTGCCAGCAGTTTATATCGGGATTACGAGCAGTACTTC
TRBD2	.	TRBV30	TRBJ2-3	CAWTSGSQDTQYF	TGTGCCTGGACTAGCGGGAGTCAAGATACGCAGTATTTT
.	.	TRBV24-1	TRBJ2-7	CATSERGSSYEQYF	TGTGCCACCAGTGAACGGGGGAGCTCCTACGAGCAGTACTTC
.	.	TRBV9	TRBJ2-7	CASSVDQRTYEQYF	TGTGCCAGCAGCGTAGATCAGAGGACCTACGAGCAGTACTTC
TRBD1	.	TRBV18	TRBJ2-7	CASSGQGISYEQYF	TGTGCCAGCTCTGGACAGGGGATCTCCTACGAGCAGTACTTC
.	few	TRBV6-5	TRBJ1-6	CASSYSGDSPLHF	TGTGCCAGCAGTTACTCAGGGGATTCACCCCTCCACTTT
TRBD2	.	TRBV28	TRBJ2-4	CASSPPPSGLAKNIQYF	TGTGCCAGCAGTCCTCCGCCTAGCGGACTAGCCAAAAACATTCAGTACTTC
TRBD2	.	TRBV6-5	TRBJ2-1	CASSRAGGGYNEQFF	TGTGCCAGCAGCCGCGCAGGCGGGGGATACAATGAGCAGTTCTTC
.	.	TRBV10-2	TRBJ1-1	CASSVGQSGAFF	TGCGCCAGCAGTGTCGGACAATCCGGAGCTTTCTTT
.	.	TRBV6-1	TRBJ1-5	CASSESQGQPQHF	TGTGCCAGCAGTGAATCACAGGGACAGCCCCAGCATTTT
.	.	TRBV24-1	TRBJ2-1	CATSDLEAAGLNEQFF	TGTGCCACCAGTGATTTAGAGGCGGCGGGCCTCAATGAGCAGTTCTTC
.	.	TRBV11-2	TRBJ2-2	CASSPTGRRTGELFF	TGTGCCAGCAGCCCGACAGGGAGGCGGACCGGGGAGCTGTTTTTT
TRBD2	.	TRBV5-1	TRBJ2-3	CASSLTSAGGQGTDTQYF	TGCGCCAGCAGCTTGACTTCAGCGGGGGGGCAAGGCACAGATACGCAGTATTTT
.	.	TRBV19	TRBJ2-7	CASRPEGLSQYEQYF	TGTGCCAGTAGGCCGGAGGGTCTGTCCCAATACGAGCAGTACTTC
.	.	TRBV30	TRBJ2-7	CAWSVTGVPYEQYF	TGTGCCTGGAGTGTAACCGGGGTTCCCTACGAGCAGTACTTC
.	.	TRBV28	TRBJ1-4	CASGGNEKLFF	TGTGCAAGCGGCGGGAATGAAAAACTGTTTTTT
TRBD1	.	TRBV7-9	TRBJ1-2	CASTRQGADYGYTF	TGTGCCAGCACGCGACAGGGGGCAGACTATGGCTACACCTTC
TRBD1	.	TRBV5-1	TRBJ1-3	CASSLSGTGSSGNTIYF	TGCGCCAGCAGCTTAAGCGGGACAGGAAGCTCTGGAAACACCATATATTTT
TRBD2	once	TRBV24-1	TRBJ2-1	CATSDSNRGLEKQQFF	TGTGCCACCAGTGACTCTAACAGAGGACTAGAAAAACAGCAGTTCTTC
TRBD1	.	TRBV29-1	TRBJ1-1	CSGHPGGRTEAFF	TGCAGCGGACACCCAGGGGGGCGGACTGAAGCTTTCTTT
TRBD1	once	TRBV5-4	TRBJ1-2	CASSLAGQLYGSTF	TGTGCCAGCAGCTTGGCGGGACAGCTCTATGGCTCCACCTTC
TRBD1	.	TRBV6-1	TRBJ2-7	CASSEEGRGHPYEQYF	TGTGCCAGCAGTGAAGAGGGCAGGGGGCACCCCTACGAGCAGTACTTC
.	.	TRBV19	TRBJ1-2	CASSDISSYYGYTF	TGTGCCAGTAGTGACATATCCTCTTACTATGGCTACACCTTC
.	.	TRBV7-2	TRBJ1-4	CASSPQGTTTNEKLFF	TGTGCCAGCAGCCCGCAGGGTACCACAACTAATGAAAAACTGTTTTTT
TRBD1	.	TRBV6-2/TRBV6-3	TRBJ1-5	CASSRQGVSSNQPQHF	TGTGCCAGCAGTCGACAGGGTGTGTCAAGCAATCAGCCCCAGCATTTT
.	.	TRBV7-9	TRBJ2-2	CASSLLSSGVSTGELFF	TGTGCCAGCAGCTTATTATCATCAGGGGTGAGCACCGGGGAGCTGTTTTTT
.	once	TRBV6-5	TRBJ2-7	CASSYSLRESSYEQYF	TGTGCCAGCAGTTACTCGTTACGGGAGAGCTCCTACGAGCAGTACTTC
TRBD1	.	TRBV7-2	TRBJ1-4	CASSTGQGGEKLFF	TGTGCCAGCAGCACGGGACAGGGTGGGGAAAAACTGTTTTTT
.	.	TRBV18	TRBJ2-3	CASSPGHVGTDTQYF	TGTGCCAGCTCACCAGGCCACGTGGGCACAGATACGCAGTATTTT
TRBD2	once	TRBV28	TRBJ2-2	CASCLQSGKFNTGELFF	TGTGCCAGCTGTTTACAAAGCGGGAAGTTTAACACCGGGGAGCTGTTTTTT
.	.	TRBV3-1/TRBV3-2	TRBJ1-3	CASRSQGFSGNTIYF	TGTGCCAGCAGGTCTCAGGGATTCTCTGGAAACACCATATATTTT
.	.	TRBV27	TRBJ1-1	CASSTTWATEAFF	TGTGCCAGCAGTACCACATGGGCCACTGAAGCTTTCTTT